The entry below describes one T cell receptor (beta chain). This record belongs to a study of blood T cell repertoires in COVID-19. Study background: Samples of COVID-19 (acute and convalescent) were obtained from the United States, Italy and Spain. PBMCs, B-cell-depleted T cells, or T cells provided the cDNA or gDNA that made up the material.

The CDR3 is 14 residues long. Trimming took off 8 bases at V and 7 bases at J, with 17 bases between the two ends. CDR1 MNHEY and CDR2 SVGAGI come from the germline V gene. Per the study methods: Reference gene primers were amplified, and this amplification served to estimate nucleated cell counts. TCRdb's table, derived via immunoSEQ multiplex PCR, lists solely in-frame clones and lacks some. V and J calls plus clone size are reproduced from that table; the DNA served to infer D and trimming. The data show roughly 43,000 clones, almost 90% seen once. The clonotype originates from a man aged 45-60 years with active COVID-19. This rearrangement joins TRBV6-5 to TRBJ1-4; D call uncertain. Sequencing was done on a sample of peripheral blood. CDR3 DNA: TGTGCCAGCTCTGGAGCGGGTTCAGGTGAAAAACTGTTTTTT. It encodes CASSGAGSGEKLFF.